The next 15 T cell receptor beta chains were all read from a single sample in a study of T cells after yellow fever vaccination. A single record per CDR3 protein comes from TCRdb applying MiXCR to the 5' RACE reads. Found here are 350,000 or so distinct CDR3 sequences, around 8.1% of them singletons; the top ten hold 15% to 20%. This specimen consisted of PBMCs, obtained roughly 45 days after the first yellow fever vaccination. These receptors all come from a man in his late teens or twenties who received the YFV17D yellow fever vaccine.

V usage is TRBV27 and J usage is TRBJ2-6, with 10 bases identical to TRBD1. This CDR3 contains 20 residues. The V and J ends lost 5 bases and 2 bases, in that order; junction bases with no gene match: 15. From germline, CDR1 is MNHEY and CDR2 SMNVEV (reference sequence). Here the CDR3 reads CASSPERTGGIRAGANVLTF. CDR3 DNA: TGTGCCAGCAGTCCGGAGAGGACAGGGGGTATACGGGCTGGGGCCAACGTCCTGACTTTC.

This clonotype was seen more than once but under ten times. This chain joins TRBV10-3 and TRBJ2-3; possibly TRBD2 for D (5 bases). This CDR3 is built from 15 residues. The ends were cut back, 3 bases at V and 6 bases at J, with 16 bases in the middle. The germline CDR1 and CDR2 sequences are ENHRY and SYGVKD. The CDR3 region is CAISETAGPPDTQYF. CDR3 bases: TGTGCCATCAGTGAAACGGCGGGCCCACCCGATACGCAGTATTTT.

This clonotype showed up just a few times. The chain joins TRBV27 to TRBJ2-1; TRBD2 aligns across 13 bases. Germline V gene data show CDR1 as MNHEY and CDR2 as SMNVEV (reference sequence). After removal of 3 bases from V and 6 bases from J, the junction contained 5 bases not matched to a gene. There are 16 residues in the CDR3. The DNA for the CDR3 is TGTGCCAGCAGTTTCCCGGGACTAGCGGGGCCCAATGAGCAGTTCTTC. Amino acid sequence: CASSFPGLAGPNEQFF.

This chain uses TRBV12-3 or TRBV12-4 with TRBJ1-1; tentative D call: TRBD1 (5 bases). The CDR3 is 12 residues long. Trimming removed 5 bases at V and 8 bases at J, with 12 bases between. The CDR3 DNA sequence: TGTGCCAGCAGTACGGGACCCTGGGAAGCTTTCTTT. Protein: CASSTGPWEAFF.

This clonotype was seen a handful of times. This sequence joins TRBV2 and TRBJ1-2; a possible D gene is TRBD1 (5 bases). Germline CDR1 is SNHLY and CDR2 is FYNNEI. The CDR3 loop spans 14 amino acids. V was shortened by 8 bases and J by 4 bases, with 17 bases between the two germline ends. CDR3 DNA: TGTGCCAGCGACCGGGACGGAACACTCTATGGCTACACCTTC. This sequence encodes CASDRDGTLYGYTF.

The CDR3 coding sequence is TGTGCCAGCAGTCGGACAGGGCCTAATGAAAAACTGTTTTTT. Protein sequence: CASSRTGPNEKLFF. The genes are TRBV28 and TRBJ1-4, with TRBD1 matching over 8 bases. The CDR3 covers 14 residues. Germline V CDR1 and CDR2: MDHEN, SYDVKM. J lost 3 bases, V lost 5 bases, and 2 bases had no gene match.

A few counts support this clonotype. The rearrangement links TRBV4-3 to TRBJ1-1, with D maybe TRBD1 (5 bases). CDR1 LGHNA and CDR2 YSLEER come from the germline V gene. This CDR3 region has 16 residues. Trimming pared 0 bases from V and 4 bases from J, leaving 15 bases between. The CDR3 DNA is TGCGCCAGCAGCCAAGATAGCACCCCGGGGGGCACTGAAGCTTTCTTT. It specifies CASSQDSTPGGTEAFF.

The gene calls are TRBV5-4 and TRBJ1-1, with D uncertain. Germline V CDR1 and CDR2: SGHNT, YYREEE (reference sequence). CDR3 size: 12 residues. The V end was cut by 0 bases, the J end by 7 bases, with 7 bases between. The CDR3 DNA is TGTGCCAGCAGCTTGGAGAGGGTTGAAGCTTTCTTT. It yields the protein CASSLERVEAFF.

CDR3 sequence (DNA): TGTGCCAGCAGGCCCGGGACAGGGGGCAAGTACGAGCAGTACGTC. Translation gives CASRPGTGGKYEQYV. J is TRBJ2-7 and V is TRBV6-2 or TRBV6-3; 12 bases are a match to TRBD1. CDR3 length: 15 residues. Trimming removed 6 bases from V and 4 bases from J; junction bases left unmatched: 7. Germline-derived CDR1 and CDR2 are MNHEY and SVGEGT.

The CDR3 region has the DNA TGCGCCAGCGCCCAAATCGATCAGGGCACCGGGGAGCTGTTTTTT. As protein: CASAQIDQGTGELFF. The chain is built from TRBV5-1 and TRBJ2-2; D may be TRBD1 (5 bases). This CDR3 is built from 15 residues. CDR1 is SGHRS, CDR2 YFSETQ, per germline. V was shortened by 7 bases and J by 4 bases, with 17 bases between the two germline ends.

A few counts support this clonotype. The chain carries TRBV4-3 and TRBJ2-3, with 8 bases fitting TRBD1. This CDR3 comprises 16 residues. Germline-derived CDR1 and CDR2 are LGHNA and YSLEER. V gave up 1 base and J gave up 4 bases; unmatched junction bases: 7. CDR3 sequence: CASSQATGVNADTQYF. CDR3 nucleotides: TGCGCCAGCAGCCAAGCGACAGGGGTTAACGCAGATACGCAGTATTTT.

CDR3: CASSQGGWGQGGTGELFF. DNA for the CDR3: TGCGCCAGCAGCCAAGGGGGCTGGGGACAGGGCGGTACCGGGGAGCTGTTTTTT. The J gene is TRBJ2-2, the V gene TRBV4-3; 9 nucleotides align to TRBD1. V gave up 1 base and J gave up 5 bases; unmatched junction bases: 11. The CDR3 is 18 amino acids. The germline gives CDR1 LGHNA, CDR2 YSLEER.

The J gene is TRBJ2-7, the V gene TRBV6-5; D not certain. From germline, CDR1 is MNHEY and CDR2 SVGAGI. V lost 0 bases to trimming and J lost 4 bases, with 13 bases between them. The CDR3 sequence is 15 residues long. CDR3 in DNA: TGTGCCAGCAGTTACTCAGGCCCCGGAGCGTACGAGCAGTACTTC. Residues: CASSYSGPGAYEQYF.

This clonotype came up a few times. The rearrangement links TRBV9 to TRBJ1-1; D is perhaps TRBD1 (6 bases). V dropped 0 bases and J dropped 6 bases, with 12 bases sitting between them. CDR3 length equals 14 residues. Germline CDR1 reads SGDLS; CDR2 reads YYNGEE. The CDR3 is CASSVVGGLAEAFF. CDR3 bases: TGTGCCAGCAGCGTAGTGGGGGGCCTGGCTGAAGCTTTCTTT.

The genes are TRBV15 and TRBJ1-4; D is unclear. The germline gives CDR1 LNHNV, CDR2 YYDKDF (reference sequence). Trimming removed 0 bases from V and 4 bases from J, with 12 bases in between. The CDR3 is 16 amino acids. CDR3 bases: TGTGCCACCAGCAGAGAAAAGCGGCAGAATAATGAAAAACTGTTTTTT. Amino acids: CATSREKRQNNEKLFF.